This section outlines one TCR beta chain sequence together with its context. J was trimmed by 8 bases and V by 4 bases; bases with no gene match: 15. This CDR3 spans 17 amino acids. Germline V gene data show CDR1 as MNHNS and CDR2 as SASEGT. The method was immunoSEQ multiplex PCR; TCRdb's version includes in-frame clones alone and lacks a portion of them. Among approximately 38,000 clones listed, 85% to 95% were seen once. This sample was included in a study of blood T cell repertoires in COVID-19. Looking at the study overall: Researchers got acute and convalescent COVID-19 samples from the United States, Italy and Spain. T cells, B-cell-depleted T cells, or PBMCs supplied cDNA or gDNA.

This sequence joins TRBV6-1 and TRBJ1-4, with 8 bases matching TRBD1. This TCR was sampled from a human donor with active COVID-19. The donor label of this sample is uncertain. Material for sequencing was peripheral blood. The CDR3: CASSGVRLARGQEKLFF. The CDR3 DNA is TGTGCCAGCAGTGGTGTTAGGCTCGCCAGGGGGCAGGAAAAACTGTTTTTT.